The 21 T cell receptor beta chains below were found in one sample sequenced in a study of vaccination and CD4 T cells after COVID-19. These receptors have no identified antigens. Cultured CD4+ T-cell DNA underwent Oncomine TCR Beta short-read sequencing. MiXCR, run by TCRdb on the PCR reads, gives a single entry per CDR3 protein. The data hold 8,800 or so distinct CDR3 sequences, with around half observed a single time. The treatment denotes: approximately 9-day PBMC culture with coronavirus spike peptide pools or control peptides (ViraFEST assay). Unexposed donor CD4+ T cells predated the COVID-19 pandemic, collected 2011-2018. Sequencing was done on a sample of CD4+ T cells from blood, cultured in vitro. Receptors originate from a human donor in good health.

CDR3 in amino acids: CASSPRTLSSANTEAFF. The CDR3 nucleotides are TGTGCCAGCAGCCCGCGGACCCTATCATCGGCCAACACTGAAGCTTTCTTT. The chain couples TRBV7-6 to TRBJ1-1; D is uncertain. CDR3 length: 17 amino acids. Germline V gene data show CDR1 as SGHVS and CDR2 as FNYEAQ. V lost 5 bases and J 2 bases, leaving 21 bases between the germline ends.

This clonotype appeared a few times. The chain employs TRBV6-1 and TRBJ1-3, with a possible D match to TRBD1 (6 bases). Germline lookup yields CDR1 MNHNS and CDR2 SASEGT. V gave up 7 bases and J gave up 3 bases, with 16 bases separating them. The CDR3 has 15 amino acids. The CDR3 coding sequence is TGTGCCAGCACCCCGGTGCAGGGGTATGGAAACACCATATATTTT. It yields the protein CASTPVQGYGNTIYF.

CDR3 DNA sequence: TGTGCCACCAGCAGAGGGACTACAGATACGCAGTATTTT. Translation: CATSRGTTDTQYF. J is TRBJ2-3 and V is TRBV15, with D perhaps matching TRBD2 (5 bases). Trimming shortened V by 1 base and J by 3 bases, and 5 bases separated the two germline ends. The CDR3 has 13 residues. Germline assignment: CDR1 LNHNV and CDR2 YYDKDF (reference sequence).

This clonotype was counted a few times. This rearrangement joins TRBV7-9 to TRBJ1-6, with 12 bases lining up with TRBD1. There are 16 residues in the CDR3. The germline CDR1 and CDR2 sequences are SEHNR and FQNEAQ (reference sequence). The V and J ends lost 1 base and 7 bases, in that order; junction bases with no gene match: 2. CDR3 protein: CASSLDGTGGNSPLHF. The CDR3 DNA is TGTGCCAGCAGCTTAGACGGGACAGGGGGCAATTCACCCCTCCACTTT.

The chain carries TRBV28 and TRBJ2-3, with 7 bases fitting TRBD1. The CDR3 length is 16 residues. V lost 5 bases to trimming and J lost 0 bases; unmatched junction nucleotides: 8. From germline, CDR1 is MDHEN and CDR2 SYDVKM. The chain's CDR3 is CASSAQQGPSTDTQYF. The CDR3 DNA follows: TGTGCCAGCAGTGCTCAACAGGGGCCGAGCACAGATACGCAGTATTTT. Drawing the rest from reference TRBV28 and TRBJ2-3, the complete variable domain is DVKVTQSSRYLVKRTGEKVFLECVQDMDHENMFWYRQDPGLGLRLIYFSYDVKMKEKGDIPEGYSVSREKKERFSLILESASTNQTSMYLCASSAQQGPSTDTQYFGPGTRLTVL.

This sequence joins TRBV6-1 and TRBJ2-1, with D unresolved. V dropped 6 bases and J dropped 2 bases, with 11 bases sitting between them. CDR3 length: 14 amino acids. Germline V gene data show CDR1 as MNHNS and CDR2 as SASEGT. CDR3 nucleotides: TGTGCCAGCAGCTCCCACAAAACCTACAATGAGCAGTTCTTC. Its protein product is CASSSHKTYNEQFF.

V is TRBV19 and J is TRBJ2-2, with 7 bases lining up with TRBD1. CDR1 and CDR2 from the germline V gene are LNHDA and SQIVND (reference sequence). CDR3 size: 15 residues. The V and J ends lost 5 bases and 0 bases, in that order; junction bases with no gene match: 3. CDR3 protein: CASSDQGANTGELFF. The CDR3 coding sequence is TGTGCCAGTAGTGATCAGGGGGCGAACACCGGGGAGCTGTTTTTT.

The rearrangement uses TRBV28 and TRBJ2-7; 7 nucleotides line up with TRBD1. This CDR3 spans 16 amino acids. CDR1 is MDHEN, CDR2 SYDVKM, per germline. The trim removed 5 bases at V and 4 bases at J, leaving 14 bases unmatched. The CDR3: CASSRPKDRSTYEQYF. The CDR3 DNA is TGTGCCAGCAGTCGACCCAAGGACAGGTCCACTTACGAGCAGTACTTC.

The chain links TRBV20-1 to TRBJ2-5; 8 nucleotides match TRBD1. V shed 4 bases and J 5 bases; nucleotides not matched to a gene: 9. This CDR3 comprises 14 residues. Germline lookup yields CDR1 DFQATT and CDR2 SNEGSKA (reference sequence). For the CDR3, the DNA is TGCAGTGCTAACCGACAGGGGTCATGGGAGACCCAGTACTTC. Translated: CSANRQGSWETQYF.

The V and J genes are TRBV18 and TRBJ2-5, with D hard to call. V shed 0 bases and J shed 5 bases, with 4 bases lying between them. This CDR3 has 12 amino acids. Looked up from germline, CDR1 is KGHSH and CDR2 is LQKENI. CDR3 sequence: CASSPPRETQYF. The CDR3 DNA sequence: TGTGCCAGCTCACCACCCCGGGAGACCCAGTACTTC.

This clonotype came up a few times. The V gene is TRBV6-1, the J gene TRBJ1-5; D remains unclear. V lost 7 bases, J lost 5 bases, and 12 bases lay in between. From germline, CDR1 is MNHNS and CDR2 SASEGT. The CDR3 is 13 residues long. CDR3 amino acids: CASNNKGDQPQHF. In DNA form, the CDR3 reads TGTGCCAGCAACAACAAGGGAGATCAGCCCCAGCATTTT.

This clonotype was seen only a few times. V gene TRBV20-1 combines with J gene TRBJ2-7; 9 bases match TRBD2. Germline V gene sequence: CDR1 DFQATT, CDR2 SNEGSKA (reference sequence). The CDR3 spans 13 residues. J was trimmed by 3 bases and V by 7 bases; bases with no gene match: 7. Here the CDR3 reads CSGDSGSGYEQYF. The CDR3 DNA follows: TGCAGTGGAGATAGCGGGAGTGGCTACGAGCAGTACTTC.

The chain joins TRBV6-5 to TRBJ2-1; 7 bases map to TRBD2. CDR1 and CDR2 from the germline V gene are MNHEY and SVGAGI. V shed 0 bases, J shed 9 bases, and the junction held 11 bases outside the gene matches. The CDR3 consists of 16 residues. This chain's CDR3 is CASSYSSSREAGEQFF. In nucleotides, the CDR3 is TGTGCCAGCAGTTACTCGAGTTCTCGGGAGGCGGGTGAGCAGTTCTTC.

Only a few counts were recorded for this clonotype. J is TRBJ1-5 and V is TRBV27, with a tentative D call TRBD1 (6 bases). Germline V gene data show CDR1 as MNHEY and CDR2 as SMNVEV (reference sequence). V was pared by 8 bases and J by 7 bases, with 21 bases between. This CDR3 has 15 amino acids. Written as DNA, the CDR3 is TGTGCCAGCGGATACAGGGAGACAGGAAGACAGCCCCAGCATTTT. Residues: CASGYRETGRQPQHF.

J is TRBJ2-7 and V is TRBV7-4; D is ambiguous. The CDR3 loop spans 19 amino acids. CDR1 and CDR2 from the germline V gene are SGHVT and SQSDAQ. Trimming pared 3 bases from V and 6 bases from J, leaving 30 bases between. The CDR3 reads CASSFSLAVRVLLEAEQYF. CDR3 DNA sequence: TGTGCCAGCAGCTTCAGTCTCGCGGTAAGAGTACTCCTCGAGGCCGAGCAGTACTTC.

A few counts support this clonotype. This chain joins TRBV6-1 and TRBJ1-6; D may be TRBD1 (6 bases). The CDR3 length is 18 residues. Germline CDR1 is MNHNS and CDR2 is SASEGT. Trimming took off 6 bases at V and 7 bases at J, with 25 bases between the two ends. CDR3 loop: CASSKKLPIGQFNSPLHF. The CDR3 DNA sequence: TGTGCCAGCAGCAAGAAATTACCTATCGGACAGTTCAATTCACCCCTCCACTTT.

This clonotype has just a few counts. One end of the junction fails to match germline, which may point to a read error. The chain carries TRBV6-2 or TRBV6-3 and TRBJ1-2, with a possible D match to TRBD1 (5 bases). Germline V gene lookup returns CDR1 MNHEY and CDR2 SVGEGT. CDR3 length: 11 amino acids. CDR3 residues: CASSYSTGSHF. DNA of the CDR3: TGTGCCAGCAGTTACTCTACAGGCTCCCACTTC.

This clonotype was seen a few times. The V and J genes are TRBV27 and TRBJ1-2, with D possibly being TRBD1 (6 bases). From germline, CDR1 is MNHEY and CDR2 SMNVEV (reference sequence). Trimming removed 0 bases from V and 8 bases from J, with 10 bases in between. The CDR3 is made up of 13 amino acids. The chain's CDR3 is CASSLSGGLGYTF. The CDR3 region has the DNA TGTGCCAGCAGTTTATCGGGGGGGCTGGGCTACACCTTC.

In its sample, this clonotype was seen once. J is TRBJ2-7 and V is TRBV19; D uncertain. The V end was cut by 3 bases, the J end by 6 bases, with 9 bases between. This CDR3 spans 12 amino acids. CDR1 LNHDA and CDR2 SQIVND come from the germline V gene (reference sequence). CDR3 sequence reads: CASSIRTGEQYF. The CDR3 DNA is TGTGCCAGTAGTATTCGAACGGGCGAGCAGTACTTC.

This chain joins TRBV6-5 and TRBJ2-2; 9 nucleotides match TRBD2. V shed 4 bases, J shed 1 base, and the junction held 4 bases outside the gene matches. Germline CDR1 MNHEY, CDR2 SVGAGI. This CDR3 has 16 amino acids. The CDR3 DNA is TGTGCCAGCAGTTCGTTTAGCGGGGGGAACACCGGGGAGCTGTTTTTT. It yields the protein CASSSFSGGNTGELFF.

A few counts support this clonotype. The V gene is TRBV4-2, the J gene TRBJ2-2; TRBD2 might be the D (6 bases). Trimming left V 0 bases short and J 9 bases short, with 11 bases between. The CDR3 sequence is 14 residues long. CDR1 and CDR2 from the germline V gene are LGHNA and YNFKEQ. This CDR3 is CASSQDPSARELFF. CDR3 nucleotide sequence: TGTGCCAGCAGCCAAGACCCTAGCGCTAGGGAGCTGTTTTTT.